This is a list of T cell receptor beta chains from one sample in a study of cytomegalovirus exposure and HLA in healthy donors. The table came from immunoSEQ multiplex PCR; TCRdb's copy has only in-frame clones and leaves some out. This sample has around 100,000 clones, with approximately 79% found just once. The sequencing input was PBMCs. Receptor source: a woman in her thirties or forties in good health and CMV-seronegative. Both conserved end residues are part of each CDR3.

V: TRBV6-6
length: 13
CDR3: CASTPRLNTEAFF

V: TRBV9
length: 14
CDR3: CASSVEDRNTEAFF

V: TRBV30
length: 14
CDR3: CAWMELFEGYEQYF

V: TRBV6-5
length: 15
CDR3: CASSSSGSWYNEQFF

V: TRBV19
length: 15
CDR3: CASSQGQLSYNEQFF

V: TRBV7-2
length: 13
CDR3: CASSLVGPAEAFF

V: TRBV4-2
length: 12
CDR3: CASMGSSNEQFF

V: TRBV25-1
length: 16
CDR3: CASSDPETGWTGELFF

V: TRBV30
length: 16
CDR3: CAWSSLTGIVNSPLHF

V: TRBV4-3
length: 14
CDR3: CASSQGQGWNEQYF

V: TRBV30
length: 14
CDR3: CASASGSSGNTIYF

V: TRBV11-2
length: 16
CDR3: CASSFYRGHSTGELFF

V: TRBV7-9
length: 14
CDR3: CASSPPLAKNIQYF

V: TRBV7-9
length: 14
CDR3: CASSPPGGGNTIYF

V: TRBV11-3
length: 14
CDR3: CASSLGRGTDTQYF

V: TRBV28
length: 15
CDR3: CASSFLGLANNEQFF

V: TRBV6-5
length: 14
CDR3: CASSASGTGYGYTF

V: TRBV27
length: 16
CDR3: CASSYRVAGGRNEQFF

V: TRBV7-2
length: 11
CDR3: CASSFGNEQFF

V: TRBV18
length: 14
CDR3: CASSPPSGNEKLFF

V: TRBV7-9
length: 16
CDR3: CASSSDPGTGSYEQYF

V: TRBV5-6
length: 15
CDR3: CASTQDRGTTDTQYF

V: TRBV4-1
length: 15
CDR3: CASSYRQANSYEQYF

V: TRBV28
length: 15
CDR3: CASSLPGTGTYEQYF